A single sample is the source of the 25 T cell receptor beta chains below, sequenced in a study of cytomegalovirus exposure and HLA in healthy donors. The PCR used 60 Vbeta and 13 Jbeta primers. The table came from immunoSEQ multiplex PCR; TCRdb's copy has only in-frame clones and leaves some out. This table holds roughly 120,000 clones, over 75% found once. Sequencing was carried out using PBMCs. The origin of the receptors is a man younger than 35 in good health and CMV-seropositive.

The chain carries TRBV7-6 and TRBJ2-5; the D gene is possibly TRBD2 (5 bases). Trimming cost V 5 bases and J 5 bases, with 18 bases left between them. CDR1 SGHVS and CDR2 FNYEAQ come from the germline V gene. This CDR3 has 15 amino acids. CDR3 protein: CASSKWASSRETQYF. CDR3 coding DNA: TGTGCCAGCAGCAAGTGGGCTAGCAGTAGGGAGACCCAGTACTTC.

The chain joins TRBV30 to TRBJ2-1; 11 bases align to TRBD2. CDR1 and CDR2 (germline): GTSNPN, SVGIG (reference sequence). V trimming: 4 bases; J trimming: 7 bases; junction bases outside the gene matches: 6. The CDR3 contains 14 residues. The CDR3 reads CAWNLAGGPNEQFF. CDR3 nucleotides: TGTGCCTGGAACTTAGCGGGAGGGCCAAATGAGCAGTTCTTC. The full variable domain, completed using reference TRBV30 and TRBJ2-1, is SQTIHQWPATLVQPVGSPLSLECTVEGTSNPNLYWYRQAAGRGLQLLFYSVGIGQISSEVPQNLSASRPQDRQFILSSKKLLLSDSGFYLCAWNLAGGPNEQFFGPGTRLTVL.

This clone was detected only a few times. The chain recombines TRBV9 with TRBJ2-3, with TRBD2 matching over 12 bases. Trimming removed 2 bases from V and 5 bases from J; junction bases left unmatched: 3. CDR1 and CDR2 (germline): SGDLS, YYNGEE. This CDR3 has 15 residues. In DNA, the CDR3 is TGTGCCAGCAGCGTTCAACTAGCGGGAGGAGATACGCAGTATTTT. Translated: CASSVQLAGGDTQYF.

The rearrangement links TRBV9 to TRBJ2-3; D may be TRBD2 (6 bases). Trimming shortened V by 0 bases and J by 1 base, and 12 bases separated the two germline ends. CDR3 size: 16 residues. CDR1 is SGDLS and CDR2 is YYNGEE in the germline V gene. This chain's CDR3 is CASSVVSGVGTDTQYF. In DNA form, the CDR3 reads TGTGCCAGCAGCGTAGTGTCGGGAGTCGGCACAGATACGCAGTATTTT.

This clone turned up a few times. The V and J genes are TRBV5-1 and TRBJ2-5, with D perhaps TRBD2 (6 bases). The germline V gene encodes CDR1 SGHRS and CDR2 YFSETQ. The germline V and J ends were trimmed by 2 bases and 5 bases, with 16 bases remaining between them. The CDR3 consists of 15 residues. DNA of the CDR3: TGCGCCAGCAGCTTTCCCCAGGGACTGGAGGAGACCCAGTACTTC. As protein: CASSFPQGLEETQYF.

This clone was recorded a few times. At one boundary the junction diverges from the germline segment, which might be a read error. The CDR3 coding sequence is TGCGCCAGCAGCTGGACAGGCTTC. It is translated as CASSWTGF. The chain uses TRBV5-1 and TRBJ1-2, with 7 bases that match TRBD1. Looked up from germline, CDR1 is SGHRS and CDR2 is YFSETQ. CDR3 length equals 8 residues. The whole variable domain, filled in from reference TRBV5-1 and TRBJ1-2, reads KAGVTQTPRYLIKTRGQQVTLSCSPISGHRSVSWYQQTPGQGLQFLFEYFSETQRNKGNFPGRFSGRQFSNSRSEMNVSTLELGDSALYLCASSWTGFGSGTRLTVV.

This sequence joins TRBV6-5 and TRBJ2-2; maybe TRBD2 (6 bases). The V end was cut by 2 bases, the J end by 6 bases, with 7 bases between. There are 13 residues in the CDR3. Germline V gene data show CDR1 as MNHEY and CDR2 as SVGAGI. This chain's CDR3 is CASSYGGSGELFF. The CDR3 DNA follows: TGTGCCAGCAGTTACGGGGGGTCCGGGGAGCTGTTTTTT.

This clone has a handful of counts. This chain connects TRBV18 to TRBJ2-2; D call uncertain. V was shortened by 3 bases and J by 0 bases, with 8 bases between the two germline ends. The germline V gene encodes CDR1 KGHSH and CDR2 LQKENI. The length of the CDR3 is 15 residues. The CDR3 bases are TGTGCCAGCTCACCCTCCAGATCGAACACCGGGGAGCTGTTTTTT. This codes for CASSPSRSNTGELFF.

The rearrangement links TRBV25-1 to TRBJ1-2; 10 bases map to TRBD1. This CDR3 comprises 14 residues. The germline CDR1 and CDR2 sequences are MGHDK and SYGVNS. The junction had 10 bases not matched to a gene; V was cut back by 5 bases and J by 10 bases. CDR3 loop: CASSNPGTGDVYTF. The CDR3 DNA reads TGTGCCAGCAGTAACCCCGGGACAGGGGACGTCTACACCTTC.

A word on this clone: The junction shows a germline mismatch at one end, possibly a read error. The gene calls are TRBV7-7 and TRBJ1-1; D is unresolved. CDR1 and CDR2 from the germline V gene are SSHAT and FNYEAQ (reference sequence). There are 13 residues in the CDR3. CDR3 residues: CASSLTENTEAFF. Written as DNA, the CDR3 is TGTGCTAGCAGCTTAACAGAGAACACTGAAGCTTTCTTT. Looking up the rest from reference TRBV7-7 and TRBJ1-1 gives the full variable domain: GAGVSQSPRYKVTKRGQDVTLRCDPISSHATLYWYQQALGQGPEFLTYFNYEAQPDKSGLPSDRFSAERPEGSISTLTIQRTEQRDSAMYRCASSLTENTEAFFGQGTRLTVV.

CDR3 sequence (DNA): TGTGCCAGCAGAGTCACTAGCGGGGGGCCCTACGAGCAGTACTTC. It codes for CASRVTSGGPYEQYF. The chain uses TRBV2 and TRBJ2-7; 12 bases line up with TRBD2. The CDR3 length is 15 residues. Germline CDR1 and CDR2: SNHLY and FYNNEI. J gave up 2 bases and V 6 bases, and 5 bases lay outside the gene matches. Combining the CDR3 with reference TRBV2 and TRBJ2-7 gives the whole variable domain EPEVTQTPSHQVTQMGQEVILRCVPISNHLYFYWYRQILGQKVEFLVSFYNNEISEKSEIFDDQFSVERPDGSNFTLKIRSTKLEDSAMYFCASRVTSGGPYEQYFGPGTRLTVT.

The J gene is TRBJ1-2, the V gene TRBV21-1; the table assigns TRBD1, which was not confirmed against the DNA. TRBV21-1 is noted as a pseudogene. There are 14 residues in the CDR3. CDR3 region: CASSKARTGYGYTF. The CDR3 DNA reads as TGTGCCAGCAGCAAAGCACGGACAGGCTATGGCTACACCTTC.

V and J are TRBV7-9 and TRBJ2-7, with 9 bases lining up with TRBD2. V was clipped by 5 bases and J by 6 bases; unmatched bases: 11. Germline CDR1 reads SEHNR; CDR2 reads FQNEAQ (reference sequence). The CDR3 has 15 amino acids. CDR3 in amino acids: CASSPGLAPLIEQYF. The CDR3 coding sequence is TGTGCCAGCAGCCCGGGACTAGCACCCCTCATCGAGCAGTACTTC.

This rearrangement joins TRBV6-1 to TRBJ2-7; D might be TRBD2 (6 bases). The germline V gene has CDR1 MNHNS and CDR2 SASEGT. Trimming cost V 7 bases and J 9 bases, with 13 bases left between them. The CDR3 contains 11 residues. CDR3 bases: TGTGCCAGCACTGGGGGGACCCTGCAGTACTTC. Protein product: CASTGGTLQYF.

The chain couples TRBV28 to TRBJ2-2, with TRBD2 identical over 8 bases. In germline, CDR1 is MDHEN, CDR2 SYDVKM. Trimming at V came to 5 bases and at J to 3 bases, leaving 8 bases not matched to a gene. The CDR3 is 16 residues long. The CDR3 loop is CASSTPGLVDTGELFF. For the CDR3, the DNA is TGTGCCAGCAGTACACCGGGACTAGTAGACACCGGGGAGCTGTTTTTT.

The chain uses TRBV6-5 and TRBJ2-3; 10 bases map to TRBD2. The CDR3 runs 15 residues. V lost 0 bases, J lost 4 bases, and 1 base stayed unmatched. CDR1 is MNHEY and CDR2 is SVGAGI in the germline V gene. The CDR3: CASSYSLAGPDTQYF. For the CDR3, the DNA is TGTGCCAGCAGTTACTCACTAGCGGGACCAGATACGCAGTATTTT.

Here the CDR3 DNA reads TGTGCCAGCAAGGCGGGCAGTCCTAATGAAAAACTGTTTTTT. Translated, it gives CASKAGSPNEKLFF. The V and J genes are TRBV2 and TRBJ1-4; D is unclear. The CDR3 covers 14 residues. Between the trimmed V and J ends, which lost 7 bases and 3 bases, there was a span of 12 bases. CDR1 is SNHLY and CDR2 is FYNNEI in the germline V gene.

This clone showed up just a few times. The chain joins TRBV7-2 to TRBJ1-5; the D is unclear. CDR1 is SGHTA, CDR2 FQGNSA, per germline. The CDR3 is made up of 15 amino acids. The V gene lost 3 bases and the J gene lost 4 bases, with 13 bases spanning the gap. The CDR3 sequence: CASSLRVGSNQPQHF. The CDR3 DNA follows: TGTGCCAGCAGCTTGAGGGTCGGAAGTAATCAGCCCCAGCATTTT.

The genes are TRBV19 and TRBJ2-5, with D possibly matching TRBD2 (5 bases). Germline lookup yields CDR1 LNHDA and CDR2 SQIVND (reference sequence). The CDR3 is made up of 13 amino acids. V was shortened by 3 bases and J by 5 bases, with 10 bases between the two germline ends. The CDR3 reads CASSIPGIETQYF. The CDR3 DNA reads as TGTGCCAGTAGTATTCCCGGGATCGAGACCCAGTACTTC. Combining the CDR3 with reference TRBV19 and TRBJ2-5 gives the whole variable domain DGGITQSPKYLFRKEGQNVTLSCEQNLNHDAMYWYRQDPGQGLRLIYYSQIVNDFQKGDIAEGYSVSREKKESFPLTVTSAQKNPTAFYLCASSIPGIETQYFGPGTRLLVL.

On this clone itself: At one end the junction does not follow the germline gene, possibly because of a read error. The chain uses TRBV4-1 and TRBJ1-4; 7 bases fit TRBD1. The CDR3 totals 15 residues. Germline V lookup: CDR1 MGHRA, CDR2 YSYEKL. As DNA, the CDR3 is TGTGCCAGCAGCCCGTTGACAGGGACTGGTGAAAAACTGTTTTTT. Protein sequence: CASSPLTGTGEKLFF.

This sequence joins TRBV2 and TRBJ1-5; D possibly corresponds to TRBD1 (5 bases). V lost 1 base and J lost 6, with 7 bases in between. The V gene's germline CDR1 is SNHLY and CDR2 FYNNEI. This CDR3 region has 13 residues. CDR3 in amino acids: CASSEDRIQPQHF. The CDR3 nucleotides read TGTGCCAGCAGTGAAGACAGGATTCAGCCCCAGCATTTT.

The chain couples TRBV7-9 to TRBJ1-1; 7 bases align to TRBD1. CDR1 is SEHNR, CDR2 FQNEAQ, per germline (reference sequence). The CDR3 spans 14 residues. Losses at the gene ends were 7 bases for V and 5 bases for J; bases not matched to a gene: 10. The CDR3, as DNA: TGTGCCAGCACTGGGGGTGAACAGGGGACTGAAGCTTTCTTT. The encoded protein is CASTGGEQGTEAFF.

The rearrangement joins TRBV28 to TRBJ1-5; D not certain. V was shortened by 5 bases and J by 5 bases, with 16 bases between the two germline ends. The V gene's germline CDR1 is MDHEN and CDR2 SYDVKM. This CDR3 spans 15 amino acids. For the CDR3, the DNA is TGTGCCAGCAGTCGGAGGGCCTCGATAGATCAGCCCCAGCATTTT. As protein: CASSRRASIDQPQHF.

Turning to this clone: The junction and the germline gene differ at one end; a read error may be behind it. This chain joins TRBV7-9 and TRBJ2-6, with 8 bases lining up with TRBD1. Germline V CDR1 and CDR2: SEHNR, FQNEAQ (reference sequence). CDR3 length equals 19 residues. The CDR3 reads CASSSPPGQVSSGANGLTF. For the CDR3, the DNA is TGTGCCAGCAGCTCGCCCCCGGGACAGGTGAGCTCTGGGGCCAACGGCCTGACTTTC.

CDR3 nucleotides: TGTGCCAGTAGTATAAACCCCCTGAGGAGAGTTATGAACACTGAAGCTTTCTTT. Translation: CASSINPLRRVMNTEAFF. The chain employs TRBV19 and TRBJ1-1; D not certain. The CDR3 sequence is 18 residues long. Trimming stripped 2 bases from V and 0 bases from J, with 19 bases between. The germline V gene encodes CDR1 LNHDA and CDR2 SQIVND (reference sequence).